The clone carrying this T cell receptor beta chain appeared a few times. Its specificity is unknown. Unique molecular identifiers were carried by the TCR beta cDNA libraries. TCRdb passed the PCR reads through MiXCR, listing each CDR3 protein once. The data hold 650,000 to 900,000 distinct CDR3 sequences, with 35% to 55% observed a single time. The data stem from a study of post-analysis software for immune sequencing data. In the study overall: Included among the disease courses, which were recorded for the cohort, were relapsing-remitting, secondary progressive and progressive-relapsing multiple sclerosis. Whole-study findings and limits: Patients showed TRBV5-6, TRBV5-1 and TRBV20-1 among 4 or 5 TRBV segments more frequent than in controls.

CDR1 SNHLY and CDR2 FYNNEI come from the germline V gene. This CDR3 has 16 residues. The sequence came from a girl between 5 and 17 years old with multiple sclerosis. The chain couples TRBV2 to TRBJ2-4, with TRBD2 identical over 14 bases. The last part of the DNA fits TRBJ2-7 better; the J call may be wrong. Input material: blood. In DNA, the CDR3 is TGTGCCAGCAGCGGGGGACTAGCGGGAGCGCGCAACGAGCAGTACTTC. Residues: CASSGGLAGARNEQYF.